Below are 21 T cell receptor beta chains sequenced from a single sample in a study of identical twins. One entry per CDR3 protein results from TCRdb running MiXCR on the 5' RACE reads. The data show 400,000 to 550,000 distinct CDR3 sequences, with roughly a quarter seen just once and just under 3% held by the top ten. The same sample was also studied in work on T cells expressing NK-cell markers.

The source material was CD4+ T cells sorted from blood. The receptors were sampled from a woman in her late teens or twenties in good health.

This clonotype was counted a few times. CDR3 amino acids: CASSSQASGTYEQYF. Here the CDR3 DNA reads TGTGCCAGCAGCTCCCAGGCTAGCGGAACCTACGAGCAGTACTTC. The rearrangement uses TRBV9 and TRBJ2-7; 7 bases map to TRBD2. Germline values: CDR1 SGDLS, CDR2 YYNGEE. The ends lost 4 bases at V and 2 bases at J; junction bases unmatched: 9. This CDR3 region has 15 residues.

Only a few counts were recorded for this clonotype. The chain joins TRBV24-1 to TRBJ2-3, with 9 bases matching TRBD1. Germline trimming cut 3 bases from V and 7 bases from J; bases unmatched to any gene: 7. Germline CDR1 is KGHDR and CDR2 is SFDVKD. CDR3 length: 15 amino acids. CDR3 nucleotide sequence: TGTGCCACCAGTGATATTAGGACAGGGGAAAATACGCAGTATTTT. Its translation: CATSDIRTGENTQYF.

The CDR3 loop reads CASRSGQNTEAFF. The CDR3 bases are TGTGCCAGCAGATCAGGACAGAACACTGAAGCTTTCTTT. This chain links TRBV12-3 or TRBV12-4 with TRBJ1-1; D is perhaps TRBD1 (5 bases). V was clipped by 6 bases and J by 1 base, with 9 bases between them. CDR3 length: 13 residues.

The chain joins TRBV2 to TRBJ2-7, with D possibly matching TRBD2 (5 bases). Trimming cost V 8 bases and J 0 bases, with 14 bases left between them. The length of the CDR3 is 14 residues. Germline V gene data show CDR1 as SNHLY and CDR2 as FYNNEI. The CDR3 loop is CASGETQHSYEQYF. The CDR3 DNA follows: TGTGCCAGCGGGGAGACACAGCACTCCTACGAGCAGTACTTC.

This clonotype was seen a handful of times. The rearrangement links TRBV20-1 to TRBJ2-6; 8 bases agree with TRBD1. Germline V gene lookup returns CDR1 DFQATT and CDR2 SNEGSKA (reference sequence). The trim removed 4 bases at V and 4 bases at J, leaving 9 bases unmatched. The length of the CDR3 is 16 residues. The CDR3 spells CSATGGYVLGANVLTF. DNA of the CDR3: TGCAGTGCTACAGGGGGCTATGTTCTCGGGGCCAACGTCCTGACTTTC.

This clonotype was found a few times. The gene calls are TRBV7-9 and TRBJ1-2; TRBD1 might be the D (5 bases). Trimming cost V 3 bases and J 6 bases, with 14 bases left between them. The germline V gene encodes CDR1 SEHNR and CDR2 FQNEAQ (reference sequence). The CDR3 length is 14 residues. The CDR3: CASSFGTGPDGYTF. The CDR3 DNA reads TGTGCCAGCAGCTTCGGGACGGGCCCCGATGGCTACACCTTC.

A remark on this clonotype: Germline and junction disagree at one end, which may indicate a read error. The chain employs TRBV2 and TRBJ2-2; 7 bases are a match to TRBD2. The CDR3 totals 15 residues. The germline V gene encodes CDR1 SNHLY and CDR2 FYNNEI. CDR3 coding DNA: TGTGCCAGCAGTAAAGCGGGAATGGACACCGGGGAGCTGTTTTTT. Translated, it gives CASSKAGMDTGELFF.

Only a few counts were recorded for this clonotype. The chain is built from TRBV2 and TRBJ1-5; D is ambiguous. V was clipped by 6 bases and J by 6 bases, with 12 bases between them. There are 13 residues in the CDR3. Germline CDR1 and CDR2: SNHLY and FYNNEI. The CDR3 DNA sequence: TGTGCCAGCAGCGGGGAGGCCGGTCAGCCCCAGCATTTT. Residues: CASSGEAGQPQHF.

This clonotype was picked up a small number of times. The chain carries TRBV5-1 and TRBJ2-6; D is perhaps TRBD1 (6 bases). The V gene lost 5 bases and the J gene lost 4 bases, with 10 bases spanning the gap. The CDR3 runs 14 residues. CDR1 and CDR2 (germline): SGHRS, YFSETQ. As DNA, the CDR3 is TGCGCCAGCAGGTACAGGGCCGGGGCCAACGTCCTGACTTTC. This codes for CASRYRAGANVLTF.

This clonotype was counted a few times. The rearrangement uses TRBV6-5 and TRBJ1-1; tentative D call: TRBD1 (5 bases). The length of the CDR3 is 14 residues. Germline CDR1 is MNHEY and CDR2 is SVGAGI. V lost 0 bases and J lost 10, with 15 bases in between. For the CDR3, the DNA is TGTGCCAGCAGTTACTCCGGGACCCAGGTGGGAGCTTTCTTT. Translated, it gives CASSYSGTQVGAFF.

The chain links TRBV9 to TRBJ2-1; TRBD2 matches 16 bases. The CDR3 has 17 residues. Germline values: CDR1 SGDLS, CDR2 YYNGEE. V shed 3 bases and J 10 bases; nucleotides not matched to a gene: 10. The DNA for the CDR3 is TGTGCCAGCAGCGCTTACGCCGGGACTAGCGGGAGGGGCGAGCAGTTCTTC. This translates into CASSAYAGTSGRGEQFF.

The rearrangement uses TRBV7-8 and TRBJ2-1, with D maybe TRBD2 (5 bases). Trimming took 5 bases from V and 15 from J, leaving 17 bases between them. Per germline, CDR1 SGHVS and CDR2 FQNEAQ. The CDR3 sequence is 12 residues long. Here the CDR3 reads CASSPLVGARFF. DNA of the CDR3: TGTGCCAGCAGCCCCCTGGTGGGAGCCCGGTTCTTC.

This clonotype came up a few times. The CDR3 sequence: CASSFSASGPRYEQYF. The CDR3 DNA follows: TGCGCCAGCAGCTTCTCAGCCTCAGGGCCTCGGTACGAGCAGTACTTC. The chain links TRBV5-1 to TRBJ2-7, with a possible D match to TRBD1 (5 bases). The germline CDR1 and CDR2 sequences are SGHRS and YFSETQ. This CDR3 has 16 amino acids. V lost 2 bases, J lost 4 bases, and 19 bases lay in between. The full variable domain, with the rest looked up from reference TRBV5-1 and TRBJ2-7, is KAGVTQTPRYLIKTRGQQVTLSCSPISGHRSVSWYQQTPGQGLQFLFEYFSETQRNKGNFPGRFSGRQFSNSRSEMNVSTLELGDSALYLCASSFSASGPRYEQYFGPGTRLTVT.

To note about this clonotype: Germline and junction disagree at one end, which may indicate a read error. The chain carries TRBV5-1 and TRBJ1-2, with D uncertain. This CDR3 is 14 amino acids long. Germline CDR1 and CDR2: SGHRS and YFSETQ. The CDR3 loop reads CASILELGNYGYTF. CDR3 nucleotides: TGCGCCAGCATCTTGGAACTGGGGAACTATGGCTACACCTTC.

This clonotype was detected ten times or more. This chain uses TRBV29-1 with TRBJ1-4, with 8 positions matching TRBD1. Unmatched junction bases numbered 9, after V lost 5 bases and J lost 7 bases. The CDR3 covers 14 residues. Germline CDR1 reads SQVTM; CDR2 reads ANQGSEA. The CDR3 sequence: CSVKIDRGSEKLFF. CDR3 DNA: TGCAGCGTTAAAATTGACAGGGGTAGTGAAAAACTGTTTTTT.

The V and J genes are TRBV25-1 and TRBJ2-1, with a tentative D call TRBD2 (6 bases). CDR1 and CDR2 from the germline V gene are MGHDK and SYGVNS. Between the trimmed V and J ends, which lost 5 bases and 8 bases, there was a span of 22 bases. The CDR3 sequence is 16 residues long. The CDR3 nucleotides are TGTGCCAGCAGTCGGGGGACCCGACGTATATTGGATGAGCAGTTCTTC. Protein sequence: CASSRGTRRILDEQFF.

The chain has TRBV20-1 and TRBJ2-5; possibly TRBD1 or TRBD2 for D (5 bases each). The V gene's germline CDR1 is DFQATT and CDR2 SNEGSKA (reference sequence). V lost 7 bases, J lost 5 bases, and 20 bases lay in between. The CDR3 runs 14 residues. CDR3 in DNA: TGCAGTGTTTTCACCGGGACGTTCAAGGAGACCCAGTACTTC. This codes for CSVFTGTFKETQYF.

This clonotype has more than one count but fewer than ten. Compared with germline, one end of the junction differs, possibly owing to a read error. The chain carries TRBV7-7 and TRBJ2-2; D ambiguous. This CDR3 spans 13 amino acids. Germline CDR1 is SSHAT and CDR2 is FNYEAQ (reference sequence). The CDR3 nucleotides are TGTGCTAGCAGCTTAGACGACACCGGGGAGCTGTTTTTT. It codes for CASSLDDTGELFF.

J is TRBJ2-5 and V is TRBV2, with 8 bases matching TRBD2. Per germline, CDR1 SNHLY and CDR2 FYNNEI. The ends lost 1 base at V and 0 bases at J; junction bases unmatched: 4. CDR3 length: 16 amino acids. DNA for the CDR3: TGTGCCAGCAGTGAAGTAGCGGGATCGTACCAAGAGACCCAGTACTTC. As protein: CASSEVAGSYQETQYF.

V usage is TRBV6-1 and J usage is TRBJ2-2; 7 nucleotides match TRBD1. V shed 6 bases and J 5 bases; nucleotides not matched to a gene: 9. The CDR3 contains 15 residues. From germline, CDR1 is MNHNS and CDR2 SASEGT. CDR3 in amino acids: CASSRKGTDTGELFF. As DNA, the CDR3 is TGTGCCAGCAGCCGAAAGGGGACAGATACCGGGGAGCTGTTTTTT.

The chain has TRBV29-1 and TRBJ1-2; TRBD1 might be the D (6 bases). Deletions cut 7 bases from V and 6 bases from J, with 27 bases between. The germline CDR1 and CDR2 sequences are SQVTM and ANQGSEA. The CDR3 sequence is 16 residues long. As DNA, the CDR3 is TGCAGCGGTTGGCCGGGAAACCAGGGACACGGGGATGGCTACACCTTC. As protein: CSGWPGNQGHGDGYTF.